The next 11 T cell receptor beta chains were all read from a single sample in a study of OX40 agonist ivuxolimab in advanced cancers. The table came from immunoSEQ multiplex PCR; TCRdb's copy has only in-frame clones and leaves some out. The sample lists tens of thousands of clones; 87% were seen once. The sample here was CD4+ or CD8+ T cells sorted from blood, taken in a trial of the OX40 agonist ivuxolimab. The receptors derive from an adult with an advanced solid tumor such as melanoma, head and neck, liver or kidney cancer.

V gene TRBV29-1 combines with J gene TRBJ2-7, with 7 bases identical to TRBD1. V dropped 5 bases and J dropped 4; count of bases not matched to a gene: 8. CDR1 SQVTM and CDR2 ANQGSEA come from the germline V gene. The CDR3 covers 13 residues. DNA of the CDR3: TGCAGCGTTACTGGACAGGCCGTGTACGAGCAGTACTTC. It is translated as CSVTGQAVYEQYF.

The V call is TRBV5-6, the J call TRBJ1-2; TRBD1 matches 11 bases. The length of the CDR3 is 14 residues. Germline-derived CDR1 and CDR2 are SGHDT and YYEEEE. Trimming at V came to 3 bases and at J to 5 bases, leaving 3 bases not matched to a gene. The CDR3 DNA follows: TGTGCCAGCAGCTCCGGGACAGGGGGTTATGGCTACACCTTC. It is translated as CASSSGTGGYGYTF. Filled out from reference TRBV5-6 and TRBJ1-2, the complete variable domain reads DAGVTQSPTHLIKTRGQQVTLRCSPKSGHDTVSWYQQALGQGPQFIFQYYEEEERQRGNFPDRFSGHQFPNYSSELNVNALLLGDSALYLCASSSGTGGYGYTFGSGTRLTVV.

The rearrangement joins TRBV20-1 to TRBJ2-1; D remains ambiguous. The CDR3 loop spans 11 amino acids. V lost 3 bases and J 9 bases, leaving 9 bases between the germline ends. The germline V gene encodes CDR1 DFQATT and CDR2 SNEGSKA (reference sequence). This chain's CDR3 is CSASKRPEQFF. Here the CDR3 DNA reads TGCAGTGCTAGTAAGAGACCTGAGCAGTTCTTC.

This clone was seen a few times. The CDR3 sequence is CASSLGQGWAFF. In DNA form, the CDR3 reads TGCGCCAGCAGCTTGGGGCAGGGATGGGCTTTCTTT. The chain is built from TRBV5-1 and TRBJ1-1, with D perhaps matching TRBD1 (5 bases). V was trimmed by 0 bases and J by 11 bases, leaving 11 bases between them. Germline assignment: CDR1 SGHRS and CDR2 YFSETQ. The length of the CDR3 is 12 residues.

The chain links TRBV6-5 to TRBJ1-5; D ambiguous. The V and J ends lost 5 bases and 0 bases respectively, with 11 bases between them. Germline V gene data show CDR1 as MNHEY and CDR2 as SVGAGI. The CDR3 has 15 residues. The CDR3 is CASSPKGNSNQPQHF. DNA of the CDR3: TGTGCCAGCAGTCCTAAAGGGAATAGCAATCAGCCCCAGCATTTT.

The V gene is TRBV29-1, the J gene TRBJ2-5; a possible D gene is TRBD2 (5 bases). Germline loops: CDR1 SQVTM, CDR2 ANQGSEA. Deletions cut 3 bases from V and 1 base from J, with 9 bases between. The CDR3 extends over 13 amino acids. DNA of the CDR3: TGCAGCGTTGAGAGAGGGCCCCAAGAGACCCAGTACTTC. It yields the protein CSVERGPQETQYF.

V usage is TRBV28 and J usage is TRBJ2-1; tentative D call: TRBD2 (5 bases). Trimming cost V 7 bases and J 4 bases, with 14 bases left between them. The CDR3 runs 14 residues. CDR1 and CDR2 (germline): MDHEN, SYDVKM. CDR3 region: CASTHTGIYNEQFF. DNA for the CDR3: TGTGCCAGCACCCACACGGGAATTTACAATGAGCAGTTCTTC.

V gene TRBV28 combines with J gene TRBJ1-6; D possibly corresponds to TRBD1 (5 bases). V was clipped by 2 bases and J by 0 bases, with 8 bases between them. Per the germline V gene, CDR1 is MDHEN and CDR2 is SYDVKM. The CDR3 sequence is 16 residues long. CDR3 nucleotide sequence: TGTGCCAGCAGTTTAAGCAGGGCCTCCTATAATTCACCCCTCCACTTT. This sequence encodes CASSLSRASYNSPLHF.

This chain connects TRBV11-2 to TRBJ2-5, with D unclear. Trimming left V 2 bases short and J 5 bases short, with 15 bases between. CDR1 SGHAT and CDR2 FQNNGV come from the germline V gene. The CDR3 is made up of 15 amino acids. The CDR3, as DNA: TGTGCCAGCAGCTTATTAGGCGGCGCACGGGAGACCCAGTACTTC. Translated, it gives CASSLLGGARETQYF. Full variable domain (outside the CDR3, taken from reference TRBV11-2 and TRBJ2-5): EAGVAQSPRYKIIEKRQSVAFWCNPISGHATLYWYQQILGQGPKLLIQFQNNGVVDDSQLPKDRFSAERLKGVDSTLKIQPAKLEDSAVYLCASSLLGGARETQYFGPGTRLLVL.

This chain connects TRBV5-8 to TRBJ1-1; tentative D call: TRBD1 (6 bases). Germline lookup yields CDR1 SGHTS and CDR2 YDEGEE. The CDR3 totals 15 residues. The germline V and J ends were trimmed by 4 bases and 4 bases, with 17 bases remaining between them. The chain's CDR3 is CASSQEVQGLTEAFF. As DNA, the CDR3 is TGTGCCAGCAGCCAAGAGGTGCAGGGGCTCACTGAAGCTTTCTTT. The full variable domain, completed using reference TRBV5-8 and TRBJ1-1, is EAGVTQSPTHLIKTRGQQATLRCSPISGHTSVYWYQQALGLGLQFLLWYDEGEERNRGNFPPRFSGRQFPNYSSELNVNALELEDSALYLCASSQEVQGLTEAFFGQGTRLTVV.

In its sample, this clone was seen a few times. Other DNA sequences from this sample encode an identical CDR3 as well. This chain uses TRBV7-6 with TRBJ2-3, with D unresolved. Germline V gene lookup returns CDR1 SGHVS and CDR2 FNYEAQ. The CDR3 sequence is 13 residues long. The V end was cut by 1 base, the J end by 2 bases, with 4 bases between. CDR3 sequence reads: CASSLGYTDTQYF. The CDR3, as DNA: TGTGCCAGCAGCTTAGGCTACACAGATACGCAGTATTTT.